These T cell receptor beta chains were read from a single sample in a study of blood T cell repertoires in COVID-19. Method: immunoSEQ multiplex PCR; TCRdb's copy keeps in-frame clones and lacks some. The repertoire holds tens of thousands of clones, with 87% as singletons. Sequenced sample: peripheral blood. The receptor set was obtained from an older woman with COVID-19, enrolled during active disease. The CDR3 runs from the conserved cysteine through the conserved F or W. The D gene is left open where the match is weak. Clone size is shown for a subset of rows, as once, few, many or a class of expanded clone.

CDR3 DNA: TGTGCCAGCAGATTTGGGGAGAAAGAGACCCAGTACTTC
CDR3 protein: CASRFGEKETQYF
V gene: TRBV5-6
D gene: -
clone size: -
J gene: TRBJ2-5
CDR3 length: 13

CDR3 DNA: TGTGCCAGCAGTCCCGGGCGGGACTCCTACGAGCAGTACTTC
CDR3 protein: CASSPGRDSYEQYF
V gene: TRBV13
D gene: -
clone size: few
J gene: TRBJ2-7
CDR3 length: 14

CDR3 DNA: TGTGCCACCAGCAGAGCGGGGGCTAATGAAAAACTGTTTTTT
CDR3 protein: CATSRAGANEKLFF
V gene: TRBV15
D gene: -
clone size: -
J gene: TRBJ1-4
CDR3 length: 14

CDR3 DNA: TGTGCCAGTCGAGGGGACAGCCTCTCCTATAATTCACCCCTCCACTTT
CDR3 protein: CASRGDSLSYNSPLHF
V gene: TRBV19
D gene: TRBD1
clone size: -
J gene: TRBJ1-6
CDR3 length: 16

CDR3 DNA: TGTGCCAGCAGTAGAGCGGGAGCTTTCTACGAGCAGTACTTC
CDR3 protein: CASSRAGAFYEQYF
V gene: TRBV27
D gene: TRBD2
clone size: -
J gene: TRBJ2-7
CDR3 length: 14

CDR3 DNA: TGTGCCTGGAGGAGACTAGAATTTAGCACCGGGGAGCTGTTTTTT
CDR3 protein: CAWRRLEFSTGELFF
V gene: TRBV30
D gene: -
clone size: -
J gene: TRBJ2-2
CDR3 length: 15

CDR3 DNA: TGTGCCAGCAGCTTAAGGGGGACAGCCCAAGAGACCCAGTACTTC
CDR3 protein: CASSLRGTAQETQYF
V gene: TRBV7-9
D gene: TRBD1
clone size: -
J gene: TRBJ2-5
CDR3 length: 15

CDR3 DNA: TGTGCCTGGAGTGTAGGGGGGGGAAACTATGGCTACACCTTC
CDR3 protein: CAWSVGGGNYGYTF
V gene: TRBV30
D gene: -
clone size: -
J gene: TRBJ1-2
CDR3 length: 14

CDR3 DNA: TGTGCCAGCACCGCCGGGTCTCTCATGAACACTGAAGCTTTCTTT
CDR3 protein: CASTAGSLMNTEAFF
V gene: TRBV3-1/TRBV3-2
D gene: -
clone size: -
J gene: TRBJ1-1
CDR3 length: 15

CDR3 DNA: TGTGCCAGCAGCGTAGATGCGGAGAAACCCCTCCACTTT
CDR3 protein: CASSVDAEKPLHF
V gene: TRBV9
D gene: -
clone size: -
J gene: TRBJ1-6
CDR3 length: 13

CDR3 DNA: TGTGCCAGCAGCCCCCTCGGGAGGCCCGCCTACAATGAGCAGTTCTTC
CDR3 protein: CASSPLGRPAYNEQFF
V gene: TRBV7-9
D gene: TRBD2
clone size: -
J gene: TRBJ2-1
CDR3 length: 16

CDR3 DNA: TGTGCCAGCAGCTTGACGGGGACAGCCGGCGGGGCTTTCTTT
CDR3 protein: CASSLTGTAGGAFF
V gene: TRBV5-5
D gene: TRBD1
clone size: -
J gene: TRBJ1-1
CDR3 length: 14

CDR3 DNA: TGTGCCAGTAGTATACCCCATAGCGGACAGGGAGTCGATGAGCAGTTCTTC
CDR3 protein: CASSIPHSGQGVDEQFF
V gene: TRBV19
D gene: TRBD1
clone size: -
J gene: TRBJ2-1
CDR3 length: 17

CDR3 DNA: TGTGCCAGCAGTTACTCGGGGGGTTTTGGGTTGGAGACCCAGTACTTC
CDR3 protein: CASSYSGGFGLETQYF
V gene: TRBV6-2/TRBV6-3
D gene: -
clone size: -
J gene: TRBJ2-5
CDR3 length: 16

CDR3 DNA: TGTGCCAGCAGCACGACACAGACAGGAACCGGGGAGCTGTTTTTT
CDR3 protein: CASSTTQTGTGELFF
V gene: TRBV11-2
D gene: -
clone size: -
J gene: TRBJ2-2
CDR3 length: 15

CDR3 DNA: TGTGCCAGCAGCCGGGGGACGGATCCTAACTATGGCTACACCTTC
CDR3 protein: CASSRGTDPNYGYTF
V gene: TRBV7-6
D gene: -
clone size: -
J gene: TRBJ1-2
CDR3 length: 15